The rows below give T cell receptor beta chains drawn from one sample of a study of response to subunit inactivated influenza vaccine. MiXCR, applied by TCRdb to the RT-PCR reads, yields one record per CDR3 protein. The repertoire holds approximately 520,000 distinct CDR3 sequences, with over 25% as singletons. This specimen consisted of CD4+ T cells sorted from PBMCs, obtained about 5 days after vaccination. These receptors came from a man aged 45-65 years who received an inactivated influenza vaccine. CDR3s include the opening cysteine and the closing phenylalanine or tryptophan.

TRBJ2-7 | TRBV18 | CASSLGTAAASYEQYF
TRBJ2-1 | TRBV12-3/TRBV12-4 | CASSGQGAYGEQFF
TRBJ1-1 | TRBV5-1 | CASTLDQVVTEAFF
TRBJ2-3 | TRBV29-1 | CSVVASTDTQYF
TRBJ1-5 | TRBV20-1 | CSARQGRQQPQHF
TRBJ1-1 | TRBV10-3 | CAIRRTGQENTEAFF
TRBJ1-2 | TRBV29-1 | CSVDRNYGYTF
TRBJ2-7 | TRBV20-1 | CSAERSGGEPSF
TRBJ1-6 | TRBV4-3 | CASSQASQGSATLHF
TRBJ2-2 | TRBV10-3 | CAISGRERTGELFF
TRBJ2-1 | TRBV27 | CASSSLAGAAEQFF
TRBJ2-3 | TRBV7-2 | CASSKAGVGDTQYF
TRBJ1-1 | TRBV2 | CASNRDRAGTEAFF
TRBJ2-7 | TRBV6-1 | CASRMGHSYEQYF
TRBJ1-1 | TRBV9 | CASSVRGGMNTEAFF
TRBJ2-7 | TRBV12-3/TRBV12-4 | CASSFAGAGSSYEQYF
TRBJ2-5 | TRBV6-2/TRBV6-3 | CASRTRLEETQYF
TRBJ2-1 | TRBV20-1 | CSRTGTGGRGEQFF
TRBJ2-1 | TRBV20-1 | CSASALAGGRNEQFF
TRBJ1-3 | TRBV29-1 | CSVIEGISGNTIYF
TRBJ2-3 | TRBV4-1 | CASSPGPRVSTDTQYF
TRBJ2-7 | TRBV7-9 | CASSPDWDGNTYEQYF
TRBJ2-7 | TRBV19 | CASSPGTVVSYEQYF
TRBJ1-1 | TRBV12-3/TRBV12-4 | CASSPGPQNTEAFF
TRBJ1-2 | TRBV6-1 | CASTAVFLSNYGYTF
TRBJ2-1 | TRBV5-1 | CASSPGQVYNEQFF
TRBJ1-5 | TRBV12-3/TRBV12-4 | CASNTGGNQPQHF
TRBJ1-2 | TRBV20-1 | CSAREGGSGYTF
TRBJ2-2 | TRBV7-9 | CASSLGSSFTGELFF
TRBJ2-6 | TRBV24-1 | CATSDSVGVPSGANVLTF
TRBJ2-7 | TRBV10-3 | CAISRDISYEQYF
TRBJ1-6 | TRBV28 | CASRQGSNSPLHF
TRBJ2-1 | TRBV7-9 | CASSDGRKGFNEQFF
TRBJ2-3 | TRBV29-1 | CSLRGRTDTQYF
TRBJ2-2 | TRBV14 | CASSQPGLATNTGELFF
TRBJ2-7 | TRBV20-1 | CSASSTTGVEQYF
TRBJ2-2 | TRBV12-3/TRBV12-4 | CASSNHGQGATGELFF